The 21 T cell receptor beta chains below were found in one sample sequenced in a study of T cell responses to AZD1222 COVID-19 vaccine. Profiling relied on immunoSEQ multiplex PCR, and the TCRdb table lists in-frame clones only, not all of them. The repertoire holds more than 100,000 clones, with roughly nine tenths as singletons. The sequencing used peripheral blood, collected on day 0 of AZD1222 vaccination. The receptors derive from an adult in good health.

CDR3 in DNA: TGTGCCAGCAGCTCGGAGGGGAGGAACACCGGGGAGCTGTTTTTT. Amino acid sequence: CASSSEGRNTGELFF. V is TRBV11-3 and J is TRBJ2-2; TRBD2 is a possible D gene (6 bases). The V gene lost 4 bases and the J gene lost 1 base, with 10 bases spanning the gap. Germline CDR1 is SGHNT and CDR2 is YENEEA. The CDR3 length is 15 residues.

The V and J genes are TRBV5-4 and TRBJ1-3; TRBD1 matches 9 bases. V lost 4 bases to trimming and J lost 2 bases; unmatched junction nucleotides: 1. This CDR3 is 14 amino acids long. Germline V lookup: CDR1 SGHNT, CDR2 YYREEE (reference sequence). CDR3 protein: CASSRQGAGNTIYF. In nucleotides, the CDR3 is TGTGCCAGCAGCCGACAGGGGGCTGGAAACACCATATATTTT.

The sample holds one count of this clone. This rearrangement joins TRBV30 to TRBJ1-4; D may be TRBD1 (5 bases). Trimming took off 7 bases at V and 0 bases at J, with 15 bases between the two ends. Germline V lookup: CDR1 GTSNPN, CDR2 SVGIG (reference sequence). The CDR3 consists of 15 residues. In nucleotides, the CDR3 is TGTGCCTTTCAAGGTCGGGGGGCAACTAATGAAAAACTGTTTTTT. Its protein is CAFQGRGATNEKLFF. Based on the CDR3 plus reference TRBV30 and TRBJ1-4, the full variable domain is SQTIHQWPATLVQPVGSPLSLECTVEGTSNPNLYWYRQAAGRGLQLLFYSVGIGQISSEVPQNLSASRPQDRQFILSSKKLLLSDSGFYLCAFQGRGATNEKLFFGSGTQLSVL.

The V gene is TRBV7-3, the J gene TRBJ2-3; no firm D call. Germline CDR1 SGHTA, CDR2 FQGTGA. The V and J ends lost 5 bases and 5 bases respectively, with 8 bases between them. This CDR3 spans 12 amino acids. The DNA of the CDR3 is TGTGCCAGCAGCGACCAGCAAGATACGCAGTATTTT. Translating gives CASSDQQDTQYF. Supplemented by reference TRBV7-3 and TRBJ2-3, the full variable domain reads GAGVSQTPSNKVTEKGKYVELRCDPISGHTALYWYRQSLGQGPEFLIYFQGTGAADDSGLPNDRFFAVRPEGSVSTLKIQRTERGDSAVYLCASSDQQDTQYFGPGTRLTVL.

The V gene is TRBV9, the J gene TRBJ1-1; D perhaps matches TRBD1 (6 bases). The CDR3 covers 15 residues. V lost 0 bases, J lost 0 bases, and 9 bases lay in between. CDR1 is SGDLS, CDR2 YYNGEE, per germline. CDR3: CASSVAGHMNTEAFF. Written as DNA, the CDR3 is TGTGCCAGCAGCGTAGCGGGACATATGAACACTGAAGCTTTCTTT.

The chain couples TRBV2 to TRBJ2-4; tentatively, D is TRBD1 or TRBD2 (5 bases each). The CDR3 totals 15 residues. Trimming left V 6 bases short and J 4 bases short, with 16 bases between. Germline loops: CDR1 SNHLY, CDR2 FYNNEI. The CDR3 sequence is CASSASGTGKNIQYF. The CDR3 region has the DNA TGTGCCAGCAGCGCTTCCGGGACGGGAAAAAACATTCAGTACTTC. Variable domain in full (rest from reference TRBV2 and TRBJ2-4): EPEVTQTPSHQVTQMGQEVILRCVPISNHLYFYWYRQILGQKVEFLVSFYNNEISEKSEIFDDQFSVERPDGSNFTLKIRSTKLEDSAMYFCASSASGTGKNIQYFGAGTRLSVL.

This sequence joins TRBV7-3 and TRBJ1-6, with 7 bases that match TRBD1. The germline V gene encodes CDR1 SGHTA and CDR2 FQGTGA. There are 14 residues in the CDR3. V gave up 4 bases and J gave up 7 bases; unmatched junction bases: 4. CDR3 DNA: TGTGCCAGCAGCTCCGGGACAGACAATTCACCCCTCCACTTT. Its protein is CASSSGTDNSPLHF.

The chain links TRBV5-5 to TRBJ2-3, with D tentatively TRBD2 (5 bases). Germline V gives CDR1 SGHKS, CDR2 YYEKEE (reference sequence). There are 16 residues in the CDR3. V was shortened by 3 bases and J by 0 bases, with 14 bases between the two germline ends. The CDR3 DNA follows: TGTGCCAGCAGCTGGACCGGGATCCTAAGCACAGATACGCAGTATTTT. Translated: CASSWTGILSTDTQYF.

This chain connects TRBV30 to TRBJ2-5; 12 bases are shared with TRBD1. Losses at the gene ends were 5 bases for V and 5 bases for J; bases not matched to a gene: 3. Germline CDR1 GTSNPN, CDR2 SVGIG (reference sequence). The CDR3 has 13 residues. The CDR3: CAWGTGGRETQYF. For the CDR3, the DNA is TGTGCCTGGGGGACAGGGGGCAGGGAGACCCAGTACTTC.

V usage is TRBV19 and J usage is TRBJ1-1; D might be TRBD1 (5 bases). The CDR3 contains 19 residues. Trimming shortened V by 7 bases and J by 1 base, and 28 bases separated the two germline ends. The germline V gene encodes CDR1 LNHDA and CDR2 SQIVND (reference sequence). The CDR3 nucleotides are TGTGCCAGTAAGACCTTCAAACGGGGGGTTCCCCAGGGGAACACTGAAGCTTTCTTT. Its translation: CASKTFKRGVPQGNTEAFF.

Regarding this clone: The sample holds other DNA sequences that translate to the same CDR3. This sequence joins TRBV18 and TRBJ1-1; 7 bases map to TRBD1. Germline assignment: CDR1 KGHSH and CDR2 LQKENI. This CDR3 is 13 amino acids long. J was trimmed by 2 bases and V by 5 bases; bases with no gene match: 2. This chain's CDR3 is CASSRDSNTEAFF. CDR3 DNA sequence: TGTGCCAGCTCAAGGGACAGTAACACTGAAGCTTTCTTT.

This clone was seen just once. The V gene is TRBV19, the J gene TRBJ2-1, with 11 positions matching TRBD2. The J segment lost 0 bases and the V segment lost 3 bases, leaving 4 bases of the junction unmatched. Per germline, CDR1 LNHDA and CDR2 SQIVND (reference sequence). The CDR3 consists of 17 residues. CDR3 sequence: CASSILAGGNSYNEQFF. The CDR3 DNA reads TGTGCCAGTAGTATCCTAGCGGGGGGCAACTCCTACAATGAGCAGTTCTTC.

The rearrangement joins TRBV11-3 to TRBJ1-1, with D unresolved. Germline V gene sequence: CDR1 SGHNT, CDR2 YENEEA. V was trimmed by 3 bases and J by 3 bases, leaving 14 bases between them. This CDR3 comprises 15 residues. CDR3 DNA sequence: TGTGCCAGCAGCTTTCCCCCCCGGTGGGACACTGAAGCTTTCTTT. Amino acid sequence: CASSFPPRWDTEAFF.

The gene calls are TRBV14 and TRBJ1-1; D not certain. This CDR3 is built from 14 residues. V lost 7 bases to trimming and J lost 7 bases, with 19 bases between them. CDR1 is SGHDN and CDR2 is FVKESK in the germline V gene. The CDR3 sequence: CASKASTEVDEAFF. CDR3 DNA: TGTGCCAGCAAAGCTTCAACAGAGGTGGATGAAGCTTTCTTT.

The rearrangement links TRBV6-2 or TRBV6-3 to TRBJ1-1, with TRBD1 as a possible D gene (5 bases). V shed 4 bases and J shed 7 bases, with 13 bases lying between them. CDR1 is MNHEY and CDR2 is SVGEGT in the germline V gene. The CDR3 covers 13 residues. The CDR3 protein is CASSSPGPFEAFF. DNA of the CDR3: TGTGCCAGCAGTTCCCCGGGGCCCTTTGAAGCTTTCTTT.

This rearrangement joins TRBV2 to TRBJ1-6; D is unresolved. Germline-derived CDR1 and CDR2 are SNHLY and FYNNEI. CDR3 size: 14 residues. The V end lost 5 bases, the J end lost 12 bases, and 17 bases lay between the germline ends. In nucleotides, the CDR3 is TGTGCCAGCAGTAGAGCTCAATCAGTGCAACCCCTCCACTTT. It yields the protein CASSRAQSVQPLHF.

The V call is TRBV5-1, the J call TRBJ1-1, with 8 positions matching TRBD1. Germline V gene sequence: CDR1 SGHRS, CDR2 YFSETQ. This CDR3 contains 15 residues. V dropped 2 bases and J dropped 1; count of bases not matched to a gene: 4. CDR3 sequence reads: CASSFLTGANTEAFF. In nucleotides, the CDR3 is TGCGCCAGCAGCTTCCTGACAGGGGCGAACACTGAAGCTTTCTTT.

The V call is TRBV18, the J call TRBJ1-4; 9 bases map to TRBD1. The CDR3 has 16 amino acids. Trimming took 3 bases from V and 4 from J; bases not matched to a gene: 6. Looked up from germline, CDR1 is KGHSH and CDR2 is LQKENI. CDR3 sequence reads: CASSPGTGLFNEKLFF. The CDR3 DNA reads TGTGCCAGCTCACCCGGGACAGGGCTTTTTAATGAAAAACTGTTTTTT.

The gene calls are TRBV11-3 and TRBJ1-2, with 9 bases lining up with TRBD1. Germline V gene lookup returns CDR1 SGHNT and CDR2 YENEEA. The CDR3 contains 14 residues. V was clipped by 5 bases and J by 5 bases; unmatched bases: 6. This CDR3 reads CASSATGTGYGYTF. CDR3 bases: TGTGCCAGCAGCGCAACCGGGACAGGGTATGGCTACACCTTC.

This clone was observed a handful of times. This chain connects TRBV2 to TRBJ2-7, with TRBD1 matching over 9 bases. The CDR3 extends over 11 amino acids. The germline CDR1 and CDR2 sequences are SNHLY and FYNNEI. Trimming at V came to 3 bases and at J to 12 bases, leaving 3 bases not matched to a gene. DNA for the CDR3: TGTGCCAGCAGTGAGACAGGGGGACGGTACTTC. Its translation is CASSETGGRYF.

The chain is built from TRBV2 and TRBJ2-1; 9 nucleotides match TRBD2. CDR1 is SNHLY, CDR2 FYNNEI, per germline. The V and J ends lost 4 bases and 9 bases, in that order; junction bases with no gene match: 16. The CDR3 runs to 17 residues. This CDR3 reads CASSGRREGQWGIEQFF. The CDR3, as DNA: TGTGCCAGCAGTGGGCGGCGGGAGGGCCAATGGGGTATTGAGCAGTTCTTC.